The 26 T cell receptor beta chains below all came from one sample that was sequenced in a study of shared clonotypes between healthy human individuals. Assay used: immunoSEQ multiplex PCR; TCRdb lists only in-frame clones, some missing. The sample consists of over a million clones, around four fifths of them appearing once. Source material: memory CD4+ T cells sorted from blood. As to subset: CD45RA-negative fraction. Every receptor here comes from a man aged 18 to 29 in good health.

The V gene is TRBV14, the J gene TRBJ2-3; possible D gene TRBD2, 5 bases. CDR3 size: 16 residues. Germline V gene data show CDR1 as SGHDN and CDR2 as FVKESK. Trimming pared 4 bases from V and 1 base from J, leaving 15 bases between. Here the CDR3 DNA reads TGTGCCAGCAGCCCCGGGCTTTCGCGGGGCACAGATACGCAGTATTTT. Its translation is CASSPGLSRGTDTQYF.

The genes are TRBV5-4 and TRBJ2-7; the match to TRBD2 covers 14 bases. The CDR3 contains 16 residues. The germline gives CDR1 SGHNT, CDR2 YYREEE (reference sequence). V was pared by 7 bases and J by 1 base, with 7 bases of the junction left unmatched. The CDR3 region has the DNA TGTGCCAGCCGAGGGACTAGCGGGAGTAAATCCTACGAGCAGTACTTC. It yields the protein CASRGTSGSKSYEQYF.

As to this clone: A much larger clone differs by one base, so this may be a read error. The same CDR3 also results from other DNA sequences found in this sample. V gene TRBV7-2 combines with J gene TRBJ2-2; no firm D call. This CDR3 region has 14 residues. V lost 1 base to trimming and J lost 0 bases, with 3 bases between them. Germline V lookup: CDR1 SGHTA, CDR2 FQGNSA. The DNA of the CDR3 is TGTGCCAGCAGCTTAGGGGCGAACACCGGGGAGCTGTTTTTT. It yields the protein CASSLGANTGELFF.

This clone was observed a few times. This chain connects TRBV2 to TRBJ2-5; TRBD2 matches at 9 bases. The CDR3 loop spans 15 amino acids. The ends lost 8 bases at V and 2 bases at J; junction bases unmatched: 9. Germline lookup yields CDR1 SNHLY and CDR2 FYNNEI. This CDR3 reads CASLLAGVLQETQYF. For the CDR3, the DNA is TGTGCCAGCCTATTAGCGGGGGTCCTTCAAGAGACCCAGTACTTC.

J is TRBJ1-1 and V is TRBV29-1; D gene ambiguous. V dropped 7 bases and J dropped 4 bases, with 10 bases sitting between them. Germline CDR1 and CDR2: SQVTM and ANQGSEA. The CDR3 sequence is 11 residues long. The CDR3 DNA sequence: TGCAGCGGGGTTGGATCCACTGAAGCTTTCTTT. This sequence encodes CSGVGSTEAFF.

The J gene is TRBJ1-3, the V gene TRBV19; D is uncertain. The CDR3 is 15 amino acids. Germline assignment: CDR1 LNHDA and CDR2 SQIVND (reference sequence). Trimming removed 3 bases at V and 4 bases at J, with 13 bases between. The CDR3 nucleotides are TGTGCCAGTAGTATTCCCCTTGGCTCCGGAAACACCATATATTTT. Amino acids: CASSIPLGSGNTIYF. Variable domain in full (rest from reference TRBV19 and TRBJ1-3): DGGITQSPKYLFRKEGQNVTLSCEQNLNHDAMYWYRQDPGQGLRLIYYSQIVNDFQKGDIAEGYSVSREKKESFPLTVTSAQKNPTAFYLCASSIPLGSGNTIYFGEGSWLTVV.

J is TRBJ2-6 and V is TRBV14; TRBD1 is a possible D gene (6 bases). Deletions cut 4 bases from V and 0 bases from J, with 16 bases between. Germline values: CDR1 SGHDN, CDR2 FVKESK. This CDR3 comprises 18 residues. Here the CDR3 DNA reads TGTGCCAGCAGCCCAAGGTGGGGGCAGGTCTCTGGGGCCAACGTCCTGACTTTC. Translation: CASSPRWGQVSGANVLTF.

This clone came up a few times. The V and J genes are TRBV7-6 and TRBJ1-5; TRBD1 might be the D (5 bases). The CDR3 extends over 15 amino acids. Germline assignment: CDR1 SGHVS and CDR2 FNYEAQ. V dropped 5 bases and J dropped 2 bases, with 13 bases sitting between them. The CDR3: CASSRGIGGNQPQHF. For the CDR3, the DNA is TGTGCCAGCAGCCGGGGGATAGGAGGCAATCAGCCCCAGCATTTT.

This chain links TRBV7-9 with TRBJ2-7; 12 bases map to TRBD2. This CDR3 is 15 amino acids long. CDR1 is SEHNR and CDR2 is FQNEAQ in the germline V gene (reference sequence). V lost 1 base and J lost 6; bases outside the gene matches: 4. The CDR3 sequence is CASSLDLAGGGEQYF. The CDR3 nucleotides read TGTGCCAGCAGCTTAGATCTAGCGGGAGGGGGCGAGCAGTACTTC.

The table lists this clone with a few counts. The rearrangement joins TRBV7-9 to TRBJ2-7; the D gene could be TRBD1 or TRBD2 (7 bases each). The germline gives CDR1 SEHNR, CDR2 FQNEAQ (reference sequence). The CDR3 is 14 amino acids. V lost 8 bases and J lost 3, with 17 bases in between. The CDR3 DNA sequence: TGTGCCAGCGGGGGGGGACAGCCCTTCTACGAGCAGTACTTC. Translated, it gives CASGGGQPFYEQYF. Supplemented by reference TRBV7-9 and TRBJ2-7, the full variable domain reads DTGVSQNPRHKITKRGQNVTFRCDPISEHNRLYWYRQTLGQGPEFLTYFQNEAQLEKSRLLSDRFSAERPKGSFSTLEIQRTEQGDSAMYLCASGGGQPFYEQYFGPGTRLTVT.

The CDR3 sequence is CASSPRTGVGELFF. For the CDR3, the DNA is TGTGCCAGCAGCCCCAGGACAGGGGTCGGGGAGCTGTTTTTT. The chain combines TRBV9 with TRBJ2-2, with 9 bases that match TRBD1. V was pared by 4 bases and J by 7 bases, with 5 bases of the junction left unmatched. CDR3 length equals 14 residues. Germline loops: CDR1 SGDLS, CDR2 YYNGEE.

This clone was detected only a few times. J is TRBJ1-4 and V is TRBV5-5; 8 bases align to TRBD1. J lost 6 bases, V lost 1 base, and 5 bases had no gene match. CDR1 is SGHKS and CDR2 is YYEKEE in the germline V gene (reference sequence). The length of the CDR3 is 15 residues. The DNA for the CDR3 is TGTGCCAGCAGCTTGATGACAGGGGCTTATGAAAAACTGTTTTTT. It encodes CASSLMTGAYEKLFF.

This clone was detected only once. The rearrangement joins TRBV5-3 to TRBJ1-5, with 7 bases matching TRBD1. TRBV5-3 is designated an ORF whose function remains uncertain. The CDR3 sequence is 17 residues long. J was trimmed by 0 bases and V by 3 bases; bases with no gene match: 9. CDR3 DNA sequence: TGTGCCAGAAGCTATCTGGGACAGCCCCATAGCAATCAGCCCCAGCATTTT. It is translated as CARSYLGQPHSNQPQHF.

V and J are TRBV6-4 and TRBJ2-7; D gene uncertain. CDR1 is MRHNA and CDR2 is SNTAGT in the germline V gene. V lost 7 bases, J lost 1 base, and 8 bases lay in between. The CDR3 consists of 12 residues. The DNA of the CDR3 is TGTGCCAGCAACACAACTTCCTACGAGCAGTACTTC. Translated, it gives CASNTTSYEQYF.

As for this clone: Within the sample, other DNA sequences also encode this same CDR3. The V and J genes are TRBV10-3 and TRBJ2-7; no clear D gene. CDR3 length equals 11 residues. The V end was cut by 2 bases, the J end by 4 bases, with 3 bases between. Germline V CDR1 and CDR2: ENHRY, SYGVKD. The CDR3 nucleotides read TGTGCCATCAGTGAGGTTTACGAGCAGTACTTC. This encodes CAISEVYEQYF.

The chain joins TRBV19 to TRBJ2-2; 7 bases are shared with TRBD1. Germline assignment: CDR1 LNHDA and CDR2 SQIVND (reference sequence). V shed 5 bases and J 5 bases; nucleotides not matched to a gene: 11. The CDR3 runs 16 residues. The CDR3 bases are TGTGCCAGTAGTGTAAGGGGGCTCTCGCAGACCGGGGAGCTGTTTTTT. Encoded protein: CASSVRGLSQTGELFF.

The gene calls are TRBV7-9 and TRBJ2-1; weak D call: TRBD2 (5 bases). This CDR3 has 13 residues. The germline V gene has CDR1 SEHNR and CDR2 FQNEAQ (reference sequence). With 0 bases removed from V and 10 bases from J, the gap between germline ends came to 10 bases. The CDR3 nucleotides are TGTGCCAGCAGCTTAGCGGGAGCAGGAGAGCAGTTCTTC. Translated, it gives CASSLAGAGEQFF.

The gene calls are TRBV25-1 and TRBJ2-1; the D is unclear. The germline gives CDR1 MGHDK, CDR2 SYGVNS. The V end was cut by 3 bases, the J end by 3 bases, with 3 bases between. The CDR3 runs 12 residues. DNA of the CDR3: TGTGCCAGCAGTGAGAACTACAATGAGCAGTTCTTC. Translating gives CASSENYNEQFF.

The V and J genes are TRBV7-2 and TRBJ2-7; 10 positions agree with TRBD2. The CDR3 has 15 residues. Trimming took 4 bases from V and 1 from J; bases not matched to a gene: 4. Germline CDR1 is SGHTA and CDR2 is FQGNSA. Here the CDR3 reads CASSSGLAVSYEQYF. CDR3 DNA sequence: TGTGCCAGCAGCTCTGGACTAGCGGTGTCCTACGAGCAGTACTTC. The variable domain in full, with the rest retrieved from reference TRBV7-2 and TRBJ2-7, is GAGVSQSPSNKVTEKGKDVELRCDPISGHTALYWYRQSLGQGLEFLIYFQGNSAPDKSGLPSDRFSAERTGGSVSTLTIQRTQQEDSAVYLCASSSGLAVSYEQYFGPGTRLTVT.

V is TRBV29-1 and J is TRBJ2-6, with D hard to call. Trimming took 6 bases from V and 2 from J, leaving 5 bases between them. This CDR3 region has 12 residues. The germline CDR1 and CDR2 sequences are SQVTM and ANQGSEA. In DNA form, the CDR3 reads TGCAGCGTGACAACTGGGGCCAACGTCCTGACTTTC. It codes for CSVTTGANVLTF.

This clone was detected ten times or more. In the same sample, other DNA sequences code for this CDR3. The chain couples TRBV9 to TRBJ2-7; D tentatively reads TRBD1 or TRBD2 (5 bases each). This CDR3 spans 15 amino acids. From germline, CDR1 is SGDLS and CDR2 YYNGEE. V lost 4 bases and J 0 bases, leaving 14 bases between the germline ends. CDR3 sequence: CASSYDGTGSYEQYF. In DNA, the CDR3 is TGTGCCAGCAGCTACGATGGGACGGGCTCCTACGAGCAGTACTTC. Full variable domain (remainder filled in from reference TRBV9 and TRBJ2-7): DSGVTQTPKHLITATGQRVTLRCSPRSGDLSVYWYQQSLDQGLQFLIQYYNGEERAKGNILERFSAQQFPDLHSELNLSSLELGDSALYFCASSYDGTGSYEQYFGPGTRLTVT.

The J gene is TRBJ2-3, the V gene TRBV11-2; the match to TRBD1 covers 10 bases. V lost 6 bases and J lost 12; bases outside the gene matches: 6. The CDR3 contains 12 residues. The germline V gene encodes CDR1 SGHAT and CDR2 FQNNGV. CDR3 nucleotides: TGTGCCAGCAGGTGGGGACAGGGGCCCCAGTATTTT. Translated: CASRWGQGPQYF.

About this clone: Distinct nucleotide sequences in the sample also encode this CDR3. The V gene is TRBV9, the J gene TRBJ1-1; no clear D. CDR1 is SGDLS and CDR2 is YYNGEE in the germline V gene. The CDR3 extends over 13 amino acids. V was trimmed by 0 bases and J by 4 bases, leaving 7 bases between them. The CDR3, as DNA: TGTGCCAGCAGCGTAGCCTTGGGCACTGAAGCTTTCTTT. The encoded protein is CASSVALGTEAFF.

This clone was detected only a few times. The J gene is TRBJ1-2, the V gene TRBV30; 8 nucleotides align to TRBD1. Germline V gives CDR1 GTSNPN, CDR2 SVGIG (reference sequence). This CDR3 contains 13 residues. V shed 0 bases, J shed 4 bases, and the junction held 1 base outside the gene matches. The CDR3 DNA reads as TGTGCCTGGAGTGTGGACAGGGCCTATGGCTACACCTTC. This sequence encodes CAWSVDRAYGYTF. The full variable domain, its missing parts supplied by reference TRBV30 and TRBJ1-2, is SQTIHQWPATLVQPVGSPLSLECTVEGTSNPNLYWYRQAAGRGLQLLFYSVGIGQISSEVPQNLSASRPQDRQFILSSKKLLLSDSGFYLCAWSVDRAYGYTFGSGTRLTVV.

This clone was seen a single time. The V gene is TRBV29-1, the J gene TRBJ1-4; no definite D call. Trimming stripped 3 bases from V and 7 bases from J, with 9 bases between. The V gene's germline CDR1 is SQVTM and CDR2 ANQGSEA. The CDR3 spans 12 residues. CDR3 loop: CSVEDGREKLFF. CDR3 coding DNA: TGCAGCGTTGAGGATGGGCGTGAAAAACTGTTTTTT.

The rearrangement links TRBV5-6 to TRBJ1-3, with TRBD1 as a possible D gene (5 bases). This CDR3 spans 15 amino acids. V lost 0 bases and J lost 4, with 11 bases in between. The germline gives CDR1 SGHDT, CDR2 YYEEEE. This CDR3 reads CASSLEVGVGNTIYF. CDR3 coding DNA: TGTGCCAGCAGCTTGGAGGTGGGGGTCGGAAACACCATATATTTT.